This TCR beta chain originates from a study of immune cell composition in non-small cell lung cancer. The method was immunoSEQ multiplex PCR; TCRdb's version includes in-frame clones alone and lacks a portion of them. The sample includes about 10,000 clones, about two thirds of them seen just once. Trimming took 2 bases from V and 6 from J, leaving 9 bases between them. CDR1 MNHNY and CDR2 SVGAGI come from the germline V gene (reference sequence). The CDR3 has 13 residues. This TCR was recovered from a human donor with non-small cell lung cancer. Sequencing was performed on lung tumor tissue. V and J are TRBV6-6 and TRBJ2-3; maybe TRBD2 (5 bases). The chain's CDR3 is CASSYARVDTQYF. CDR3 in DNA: TGTGCCAGCAGTTACGCGAGGGTGGATACGCAGTATTTT.